Listed below are T cell receptor beta chains from one sample, sequenced in a study of CD8+ T cells in alopecia areata. The repertoire was sequenced with immunoSEQ multiplex PCR; TCRdb's copy has only in-frame clones and lacks some. The data contain some 100,000 clones, roughly three fifths of them singletons. This sample comprised CD8+ T cells sorted from blood, obtained at approximately week 60, from a patient treated with tofacitinib. These receptors all stem from a human donor with alopecia areata. Each CDR3 is given with its conserved first and last residue. A D gene is named only where the DNA matches it firmly. Clone size is shown for a subset of rows, as once, few, many or a class of expanded clone.

clone size,V gene,J gene,D gene,CDR3 protein,CDR3 DNA
-,TRBV2,TRBJ2-1,-,CASSEFDSQMDNEQFF,TGTGCCAGCAGTGAATTCGACAGCCAAATGGACAATGAGCAGTTCTTC
-,TRBV2,TRBJ2-1,TRBD2,CASTKGLADLFNEQFF,TGTGCCAGCACGAAGGGACTAGCGGACCTCTTCAATGAGCAGTTCTTC
-,TRBV30,TRBJ2-3,-,CAWSVFQSTDTQYF,TGTGCCTGGAGTGTATTTCAGAGCACAGATACGCAGTATTTT
-,TRBV29-1,TRBJ2-1,TRBD1,CSSTADRGDNEQFF,TGCAGCTCCACCGCGGACAGGGGGGATAATGAGCAGTTCTTC
-,TRBV29-1,TRBJ2-7,-,CSVQGKAYEQYF,TGCAGCGTACAGGGAAAAGCCTACGAGCAGTACTTC
-,TRBV30,TRBJ1-2,TRBD1,CAWQHTGVDGYTF,TGTGCCTGGCAGCATACAGGGGTCGATGGCTACACCTTC
-,TRBV9,TRBJ2-7,TRBD1,CASSSRDRGGEQYF,TGTGCCAGCAGCTCCCGGGACAGGGGAGGGGAGCAGTACTTC
-,TRBV4-1,TRBJ2-1,-,CASSPEGVYNEQFF,TGCGCCAGCAGCCCAGAGGGGGTGTACAATGAGCAGTTCTTC
-,TRBV6-5,TRBJ1-2,-,CASSYSRVPYGYTF,TGTGCCAGCAGTTACTCCCGGGTTCCCTATGGCTACACCTTC
few,TRBV2,TRBJ2-3,-,CASKLQGSEDTQYF,TGTGCCAGCAAGTTGCAGGGGAGTGAGGATACGCAGTATTTT
few,TRBV7-9,TRBJ1-5,-,CASSGTEVNQPQHF,TGTGCCAGCAGCGGGACTGAAGTTAATCAGCCCCAGCATTTT
-,TRBV10-3,TRBJ2-3,-,CAITFDSTDTQYF,TGTGCCATCACCTTCGATAGCACAGATACGCAGTATTTT
few,TRBV6-5,TRBJ1-6,TRBD1,CASSYSGDSNSPLHF,TGTGCCAGCAGTTACTCGGGGGACAGCAATTCACCCCTCCACTTT
few,TRBV30,TRBJ1-3,-,CAWRTGISGNTIYF,TGTGCCTGGAGGACAGGCATCTCTGGAAACACCATATATTTT
-,TRBV12-5,TRBJ1-2,TRBD1,CASGIRGQDYGYTF,TGTGCTAGTGGTATCCGGGGACAGGACTATGGCTACACCTTC
-,TRBV5-4,TRBJ1-2,-,CASSPDTDGTF,TGTGCCAGCAGTCCCGACACGGACGGCACCTTC
-,TRBV9,TRBJ1-6,-,CASSGGLENSPLHF,TGTGCCAGCAGCGGAGGACTGGAAAATTCACCCCTCCACTTT
-,TRBV29-1,TRBJ2-3,TRBD2,CSVEDLLGRGGPDTQYF,TGCAGCGTTGAAGATCTTCTGGGGCGGGGGGGCCCTGATACGCAGTATTTT
-,TRBV6-1,TRBJ1-2,-,CASSYGGYTF,TGTGCCAGCAGTTACGGTGGCTACACCTTC
-,TRBV2,TRBJ1-5,-,CASSEIRQPQHF,TGTGCCAGCAGTGAGATTCGTCAGCCCCAGCATTTT